This T cell receptor beta chain is from a study of shared clonotypes between healthy human individuals. Terminally differentiated effector memory CD45RA+ cells were excluded from the naive CD8 cells, which were CD45RO-negative and positively selected for CCR7. There were only Caucasian adults among the donors, and all lived in Nashville, Tennessee. The assay was immunoSEQ multiplex PCR, and TCRdb's table has in-frame clones only and misses some. Here the sample spans about 580,000 clones, about 98% being singletons. With 4 bases removed from V and 4 bases from J, the gap between germline ends came to 14 bases. The CDR3 is 14 residues long. CDR1 and CDR2 (germline): SQVTM, ANQGSEA.

This sequence was found in a man aged 30-40 years in good health. The chain carries TRBV29-1 and TRBJ2-1, with D tentatively TRBD2 (5 bases). The sequenced sample consisted of naive CD8+ T cells sorted from blood. The CDR3 loop reads CSVGGDLSYNEQFF. CDR3 coding DNA: TGCAGCGTTGGGGGAGATCTATCTTACAATGAGCAGTTCTTC.